This T cell receptor (beta chain) was found in a study of shared T cell receptors in the human thymus. Per germline, CDR1 LGHNT and CDR2 FRNRAP. Trimming left V 2 bases short and J 3 bases short, with 14 bases between. The CDR3 has 15 residues. The method was immunoSEQ multiplex PCR; TCRdb's version includes in-frame clones alone and lacks a portion of them. Here the sample spans hundreds of thousands of clones, approximately 85% being singletons. These data also featured in a second study, about human thymus T cells. Turning to that study: Donors were healthy Finnish babies undergoing corrective operations for congenital heart defects. Surgeons resected thymus tissue during corrective heart surgery. Across thymic and blood repertoires, the usage of V and J genes appeared to be biased. A high degree of thymic repertoire overlap among unrelated individuals was reported in related research.

Sequencing input: thymocytes. V is TRBV12-5 and J is TRBJ2-7; D is perhaps TRBD1 (6 bases). The sequence was obtained from a girl under three years old with a congenital heart defect. CDR3 loop: CASGLLVGRGYEQYF. In DNA form, the CDR3 reads TGTGCTAGTGGTTTGCTAGTAGGCAGGGGCTACGAGCAGTACTTC.